This T cell receptor beta chain was sequenced in a study of cytomegalovirus exposure and HLA in healthy donors. Data came from immunoSEQ multiplex PCR; TCRdb stores just in-frame clones and leaves some out. The table shows hundreds of thousands of clones, with roughly 89% occurring only once. V shed 4 bases, J shed 4 bases, and the junction held 7 bases outside the gene matches. The length of the CDR3 is 17 residues. The V gene's germline CDR1 is MNHEY and CDR2 SMNVEV (reference sequence). This clonotype was sampled from a man between 18 and 29 years old in good health and CMV-seronegative. The chain links TRBV27 to TRBJ2-1, with 13 bases lining up with TRBD2. The sequenced sample was PBMCs. Here the CDR3 reads CASSSWTSGSLYNEQFF. The DNA of the CDR3 is TGTGCCAGCAGTTCCTGGACTAGCGGGAGTCTTTACAATGAGCAGTTCTTC.